Given below is one TCR beta chain in context. Its antigen is unknown. This record comes from a study of T cell responses to AZD1222 COVID-19 vaccine. Study results and caveats: All repertoire sampling was performed exclusively after the peak T cell response.

Method: immunoSEQ multiplex PCR; TCRdb's copy keeps in-frame clones and lacks some. The sample carries 180,000 or so clones, 80% to 95% recorded once. Germline V gene sequence: CDR1 SGHVS, CDR2 FQNEAQ. The V end lost 5 bases, the J end lost 0 bases, and 13 bases lay between the germline ends. The CDR3 spans 15 residues. The rearrangement joins TRBV7-8 to TRBJ2-5, with D perhaps matching TRBD1 (7 bases). Here the sequenced sample was peripheral blood, taken 28 days after the second AZD1222 dose. The clonotype was recovered from an adult who received the AZD1222 COVID-19 vaccine. In DNA form, the CDR3 reads TGTGCCAGCAGCCTGACAGGGACTTACCAAGAGACCCAGTACTTC. Amino acids: CASSLTGTYQETQYF.